What follows are 2 T cell receptor beta chains derived from one specimen sequenced in a study of T cell repertoires in cytomegalovirus infection. Their target antigens are unknown. TCRdb re-analysed the reads in MiXCR, keeping a single row per CDR3 protein. In the table there are around 78,000 distinct CDR3 sequences, 20% to 30% of which are singletons. This specimen consisted of CD8+ T cells from cultured PBMCs, obtained from culture after CMV antigen stimulation. The receptors come from a human donor in good health (CMV status not recorded). Some clones in this sample may be carry-over from other donors' samples.

As concerns this clonotype: At one boundary the junction diverges from the germline segment, which might be a read error. The chain combines TRBV28 with TRBJ2-2; 9 nucleotides match TRBD2. In germline, CDR1 is MDHEN, CDR2 SYDVKM. The CDR3 is 13 residues long. The CDR3 spells CASSPSPSGELVF. CDR3 nucleotide sequence: TGTGCCAGCAGTCCATCCCCTAGCGGGGAGCTGGTTTTT.

This clonotype was seen repeatedly, ten times or more. The genes are TRBV7-9 and TRBJ2-1; TRBD2 matches at 12 bases. Trimming took 5 bases from V and 8 from J; bases not matched to a gene: 7. Per the germline V gene, CDR1 is SEHNR and CDR2 is FQNEAQ (reference sequence). The CDR3 covers 15 residues. CDR3 sequence: CASSLLAGGSDEQFF. As DNA, the CDR3 is TGTGCCAGCAGCCTTCTAGCGGGGGGGTCAGATGAGCAGTTCTTC.